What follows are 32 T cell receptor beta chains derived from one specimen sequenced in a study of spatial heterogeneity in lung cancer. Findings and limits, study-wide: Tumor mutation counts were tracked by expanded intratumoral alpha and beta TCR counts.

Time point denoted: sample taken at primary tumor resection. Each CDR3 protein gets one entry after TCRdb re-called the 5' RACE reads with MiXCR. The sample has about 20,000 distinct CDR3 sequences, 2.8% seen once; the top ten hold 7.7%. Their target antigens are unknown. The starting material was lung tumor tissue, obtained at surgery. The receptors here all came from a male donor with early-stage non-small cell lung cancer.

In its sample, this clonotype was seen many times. The CDR3 nucleotides read TGTGCCATCAGCGAGACTAGCGCTACTTACGAGCAGTACTTC. This encodes CAISETSATYEQYF. The chain is built from TRBV10-3 and TRBJ2-7, with 8 bases identical to TRBD2. Germline CDR1 and CDR2: ENHRY and SYGVKD. There are 14 residues in the CDR3. V lost 6 bases, J lost 4 bases, and 8 bases stayed unmatched.

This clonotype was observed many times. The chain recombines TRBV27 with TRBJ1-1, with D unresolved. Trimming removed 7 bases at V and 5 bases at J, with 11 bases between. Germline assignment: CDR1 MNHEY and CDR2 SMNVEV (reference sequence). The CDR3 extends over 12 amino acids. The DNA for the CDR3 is TGTGCCAGCAAAGAGGGCGCTACTGAAGCTTTCTTT. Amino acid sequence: CASKEGATEAFF.

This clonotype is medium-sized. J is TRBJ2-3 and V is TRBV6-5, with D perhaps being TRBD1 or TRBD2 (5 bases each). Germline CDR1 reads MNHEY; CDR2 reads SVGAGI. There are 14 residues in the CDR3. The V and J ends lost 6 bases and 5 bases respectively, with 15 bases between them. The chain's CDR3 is CASSPRGPEDTQYF. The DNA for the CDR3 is TGTGCCAGCAGCCCCCGGGGCCCAGAAGATACGCAGTATTTT.

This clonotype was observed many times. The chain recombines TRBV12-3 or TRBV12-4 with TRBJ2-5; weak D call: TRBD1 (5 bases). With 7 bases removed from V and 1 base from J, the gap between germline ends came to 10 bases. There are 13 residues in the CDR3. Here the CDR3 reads CASKQVSQETQYF. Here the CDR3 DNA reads TGTGCCAGCAAACAGGTGTCCCAAGAGACCCAGTACTTC.

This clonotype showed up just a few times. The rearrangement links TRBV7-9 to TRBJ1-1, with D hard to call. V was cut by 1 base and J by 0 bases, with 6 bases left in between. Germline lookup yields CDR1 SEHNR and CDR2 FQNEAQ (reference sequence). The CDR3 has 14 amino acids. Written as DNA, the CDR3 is TGTGCCAGCAGCTTAGATTCTGTGAACACTGAAGCTTTCTTT. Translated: CASSLDSVNTEAFF.

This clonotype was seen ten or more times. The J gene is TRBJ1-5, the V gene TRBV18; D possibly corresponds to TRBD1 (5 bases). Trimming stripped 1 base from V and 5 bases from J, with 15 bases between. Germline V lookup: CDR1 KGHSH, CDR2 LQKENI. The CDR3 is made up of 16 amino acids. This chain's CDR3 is CASSPHQEGPDQPQHF. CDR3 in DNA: TGTGCCAGCTCACCACATCAAGAGGGGCCGGATCAGCCCCAGCATTTT.

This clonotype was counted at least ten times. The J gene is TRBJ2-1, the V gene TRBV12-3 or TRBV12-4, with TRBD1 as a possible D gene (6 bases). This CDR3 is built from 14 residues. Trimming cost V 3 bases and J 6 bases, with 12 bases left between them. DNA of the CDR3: TGTGCCAGCAGTTTTAAGACAGGTCCCAATGAGCAGTTCTTC. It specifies CASSFKTGPNEQFF.

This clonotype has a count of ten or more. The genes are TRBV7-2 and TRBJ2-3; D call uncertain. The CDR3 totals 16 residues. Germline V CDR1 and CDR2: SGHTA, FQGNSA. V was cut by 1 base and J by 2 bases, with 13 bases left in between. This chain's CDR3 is CASSLVQSTVTDTQYF. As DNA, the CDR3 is TGTGCCAGCAGCTTAGTTCAGAGTACGGTCACAGATACGCAGTATTTT.

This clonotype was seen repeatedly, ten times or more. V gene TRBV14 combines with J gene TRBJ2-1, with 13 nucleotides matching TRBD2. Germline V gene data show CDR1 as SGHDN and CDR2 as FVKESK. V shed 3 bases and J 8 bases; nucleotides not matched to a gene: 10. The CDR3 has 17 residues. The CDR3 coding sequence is TGTGCCAGCAGCCAGGACCGACTAGCGGGAGGACTCGATGAGCAGTTCTTC. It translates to CASSQDRLAGGLDEQFF.

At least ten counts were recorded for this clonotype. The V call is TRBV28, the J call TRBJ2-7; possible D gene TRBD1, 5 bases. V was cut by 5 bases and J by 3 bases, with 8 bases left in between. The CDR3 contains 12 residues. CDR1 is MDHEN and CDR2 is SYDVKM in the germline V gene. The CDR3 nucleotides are TGTGCCAGCAGTCTCCAGGGCTACGAGCAGTACTTC. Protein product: CASSLQGYEQYF.

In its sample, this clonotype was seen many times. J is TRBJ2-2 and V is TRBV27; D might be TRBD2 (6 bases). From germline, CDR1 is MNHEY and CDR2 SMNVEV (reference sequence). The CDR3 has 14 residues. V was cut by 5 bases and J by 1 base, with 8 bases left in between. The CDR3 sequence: CASSPEGNTGELFF. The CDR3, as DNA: TGTGCCAGCAGTCCGGAGGGGAACACCGGGGAGCTGTTTTTT.

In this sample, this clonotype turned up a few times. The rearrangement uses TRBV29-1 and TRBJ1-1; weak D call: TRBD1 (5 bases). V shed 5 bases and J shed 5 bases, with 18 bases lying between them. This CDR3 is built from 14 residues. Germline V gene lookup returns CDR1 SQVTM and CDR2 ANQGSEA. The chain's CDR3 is CSVLSQRTKTEAFF. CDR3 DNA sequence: TGCAGCGTTCTTTCCCAACGGACAAAGACTGAAGCTTTCTTT. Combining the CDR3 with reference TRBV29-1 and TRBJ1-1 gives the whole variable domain SAVISQKPSRDICQRGTSLTIQCQVDSQVTMMFWYRQQPGQSLTLIATANQGSEATYESGFVIDKFPISRPNLTFSTLTVSNMSPEDSSIYLCSVLSQRTKTEAFFGQGTRLTVV.

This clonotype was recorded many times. CDR3 nucleotide sequence: TGTGCCAGCAGCCAAGATAATAGACAGGGTGGAAAGGGCTACACCTTC. This encodes CASSQDNRQGGKGYTF. The chain joins TRBV3-1 to TRBJ1-2; 7 bases fit TRBD1. The CDR3 contains 16 residues. V shed 0 bases, J shed 8 bases, and the junction held 12 bases outside the gene matches. Per the germline V gene, CDR1 is LGHDT and CDR2 is YNNKEL (reference sequence).

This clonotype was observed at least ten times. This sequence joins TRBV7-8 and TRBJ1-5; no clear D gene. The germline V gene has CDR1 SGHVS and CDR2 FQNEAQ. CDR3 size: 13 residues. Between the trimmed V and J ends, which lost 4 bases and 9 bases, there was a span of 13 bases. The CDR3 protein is CASSSQSLGPQHF. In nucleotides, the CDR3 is TGTGCCAGCAGCTCACAAAGTCTGGGGCCCCAGCATTTT.

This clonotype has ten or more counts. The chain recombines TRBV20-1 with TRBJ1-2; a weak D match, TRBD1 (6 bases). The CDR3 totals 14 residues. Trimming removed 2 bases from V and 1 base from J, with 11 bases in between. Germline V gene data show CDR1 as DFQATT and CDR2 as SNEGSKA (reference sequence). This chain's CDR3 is CSARRSGDNYGYTF. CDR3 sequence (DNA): TGCAGTGCTAGACGTTCAGGGGATAACTATGGCTACACCTTC.

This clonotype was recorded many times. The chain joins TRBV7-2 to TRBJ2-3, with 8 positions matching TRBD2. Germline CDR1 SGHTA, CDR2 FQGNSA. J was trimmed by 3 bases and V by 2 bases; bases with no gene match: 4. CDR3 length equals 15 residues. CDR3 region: CASSLREGRTDTQYF. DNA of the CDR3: TGTGCCAGCAGCTTACGGGAGGGCCGGACAGATACGCAGTATTTT. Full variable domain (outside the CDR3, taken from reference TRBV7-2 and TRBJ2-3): GAGVSQSPSNKVTEKGKDVELRCDPISGHTALYWYRQSLGQGLEFLIYFQGNSAPDKSGLPSDRFSAERTGGSVSTLTIQRTQQEDSAVYLCASSLREGRTDTQYFGPGTRLTVL.

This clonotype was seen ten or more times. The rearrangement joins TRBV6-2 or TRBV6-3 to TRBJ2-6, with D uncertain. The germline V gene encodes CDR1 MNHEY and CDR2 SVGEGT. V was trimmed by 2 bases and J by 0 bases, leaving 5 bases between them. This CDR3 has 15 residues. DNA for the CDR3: TGTGCCAGCAGTTACACGGCCTCTGGGGCCAACGTCCTGACTTTC. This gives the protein CASSYTASGANVLTF.

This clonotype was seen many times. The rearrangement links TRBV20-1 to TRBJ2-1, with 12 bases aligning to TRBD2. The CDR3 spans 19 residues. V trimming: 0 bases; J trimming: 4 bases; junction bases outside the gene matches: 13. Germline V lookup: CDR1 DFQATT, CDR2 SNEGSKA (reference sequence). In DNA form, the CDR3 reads TGCAGTGCTAGAGATTGGGGTCAAGGACTAGCGGGGAGTTACAATGAGCAGTTCTTC. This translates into CSARDWGQGLAGSYNEQFF.

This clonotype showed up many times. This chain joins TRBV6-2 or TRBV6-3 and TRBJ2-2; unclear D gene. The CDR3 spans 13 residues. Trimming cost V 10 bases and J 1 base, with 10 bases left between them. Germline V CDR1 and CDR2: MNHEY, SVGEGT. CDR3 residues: CATAARNTGELFF. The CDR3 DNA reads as TGTGCCACCGCAGCCAGGAACACCGGGGAGCTGTTTTTT.

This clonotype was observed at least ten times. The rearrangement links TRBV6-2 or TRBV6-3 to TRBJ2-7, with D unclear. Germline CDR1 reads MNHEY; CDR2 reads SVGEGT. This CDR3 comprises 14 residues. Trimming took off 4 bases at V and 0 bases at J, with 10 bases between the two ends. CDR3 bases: TGTGCCAGCAGTTCGATCCAAAGCTCCTACGAGCAGTACTTC. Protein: CASSSIQSSYEQYF.

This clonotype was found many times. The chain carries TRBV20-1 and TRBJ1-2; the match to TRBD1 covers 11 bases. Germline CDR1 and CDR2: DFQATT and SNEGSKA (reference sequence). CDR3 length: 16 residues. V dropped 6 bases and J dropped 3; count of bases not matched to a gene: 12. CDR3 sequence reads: CSAKPGQGVLHYGYTF. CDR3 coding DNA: TGCAGTGCCAAACCGGGACAGGGGGTCCTGCACTATGGCTACACCTTC.

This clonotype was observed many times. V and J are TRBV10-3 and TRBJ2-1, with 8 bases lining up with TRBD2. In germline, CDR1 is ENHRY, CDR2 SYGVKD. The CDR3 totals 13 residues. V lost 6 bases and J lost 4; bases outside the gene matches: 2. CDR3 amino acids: CAIRLADYNEQFF. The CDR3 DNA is TGTGCCATCAGACTAGCGGATTACAATGAGCAGTTCTTC.

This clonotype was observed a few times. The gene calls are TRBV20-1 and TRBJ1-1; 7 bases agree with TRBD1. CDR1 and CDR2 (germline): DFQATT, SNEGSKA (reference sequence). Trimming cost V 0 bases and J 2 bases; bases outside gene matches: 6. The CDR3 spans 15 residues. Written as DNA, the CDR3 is TGCAGTGCTAGAGATTTGCAGGGGGTAAACACTGAAGCTTTCTTT. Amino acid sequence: CSARDLQGVNTEAFF.

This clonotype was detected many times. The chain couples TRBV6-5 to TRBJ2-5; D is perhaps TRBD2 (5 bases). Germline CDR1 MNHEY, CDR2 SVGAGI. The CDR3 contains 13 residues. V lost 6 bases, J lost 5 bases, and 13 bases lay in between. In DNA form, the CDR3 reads TGTGCCAGCAGGCGCGAGGGTGCGGAGACCCAGTACTTC. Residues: CASRREGAETQYF.

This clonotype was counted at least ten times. CDR3 protein: CAISEGFKTRLSYEQYF. The CDR3 coding sequence is TGTGCCATCAGTGAAGGATTTAAAACCCGACTTTCCTACGAGCAGTACTTC. The V gene is TRBV10-3, the J gene TRBJ2-7; no clear D gene. Trimming left V 3 bases short and J 1 base short, with 19 bases between. The CDR3 has 17 residues. CDR1 ENHRY and CDR2 SYGVKD come from the germline V gene.

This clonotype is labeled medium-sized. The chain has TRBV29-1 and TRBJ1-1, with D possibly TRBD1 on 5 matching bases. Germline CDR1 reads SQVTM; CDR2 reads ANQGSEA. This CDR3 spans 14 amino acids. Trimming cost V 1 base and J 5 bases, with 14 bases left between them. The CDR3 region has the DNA TGCAGCGTTGAAGGCCCCGCGAGGGGAACTGAAGCTTTCTTT. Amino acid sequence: CSVEGPARGTEAFF. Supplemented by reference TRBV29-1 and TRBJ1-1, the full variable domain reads SAVISQKPSRDICQRGTSLTIQCQVDSQVTMMFWYRQQPGQSLTLIATANQGSEATYESGFVIDKFPISRPNLTFSTLTVSNMSPEDSSIYLCSVEGPARGTEAFFGQGTRLTVV.

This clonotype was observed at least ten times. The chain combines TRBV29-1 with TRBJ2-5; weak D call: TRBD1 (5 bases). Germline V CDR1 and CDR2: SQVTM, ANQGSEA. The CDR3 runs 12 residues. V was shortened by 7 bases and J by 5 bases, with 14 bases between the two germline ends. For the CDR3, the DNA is TGCAGCGCGTCGTTAGGGGCCGAGACCCAGTACTTC. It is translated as CSASLGAETQYF.

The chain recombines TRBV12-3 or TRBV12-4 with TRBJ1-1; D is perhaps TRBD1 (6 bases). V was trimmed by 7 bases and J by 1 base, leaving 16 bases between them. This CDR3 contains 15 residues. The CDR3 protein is CASTPLGGGNTEAFF. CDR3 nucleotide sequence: TGTGCCAGCACCCCCCTCGGGGGCGGGAACACTGAAGCTTTCTTT.

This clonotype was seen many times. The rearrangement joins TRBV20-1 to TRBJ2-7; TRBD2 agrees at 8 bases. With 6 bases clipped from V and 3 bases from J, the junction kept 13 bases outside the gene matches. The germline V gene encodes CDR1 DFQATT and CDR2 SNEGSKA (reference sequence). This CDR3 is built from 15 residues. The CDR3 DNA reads TGCAGTGCGTTGGGCAAACCGGGACTAGGCTACGAGCAGTACTTC. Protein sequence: CSALGKPGLGYEQYF.

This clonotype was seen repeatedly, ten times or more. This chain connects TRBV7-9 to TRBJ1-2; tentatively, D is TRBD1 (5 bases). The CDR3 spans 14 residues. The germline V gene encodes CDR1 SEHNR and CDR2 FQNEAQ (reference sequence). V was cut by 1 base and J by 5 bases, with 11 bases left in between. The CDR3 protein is CASSLGQTIYGYTF. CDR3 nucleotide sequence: TGTGCCAGCAGCTTAGGACAGACGATTTATGGCTACACCTTC.

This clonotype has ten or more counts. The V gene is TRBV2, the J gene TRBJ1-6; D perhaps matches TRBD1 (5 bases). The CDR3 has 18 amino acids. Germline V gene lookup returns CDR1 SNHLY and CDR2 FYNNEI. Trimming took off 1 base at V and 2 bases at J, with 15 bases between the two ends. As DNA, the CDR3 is TGTGCCAGCAGTGAAGAGGAAGGAGGGGTCACCTATAATTCACCCCTCCACTTT. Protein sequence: CASSEEEGGVTYNSPLHF.

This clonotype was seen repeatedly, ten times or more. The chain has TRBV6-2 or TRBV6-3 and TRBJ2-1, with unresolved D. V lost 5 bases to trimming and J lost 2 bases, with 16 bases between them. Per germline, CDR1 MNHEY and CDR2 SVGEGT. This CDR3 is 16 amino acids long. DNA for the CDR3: TGTGCCAGCAGTCCCAGGCTAGGGCGAACCTACAATGAGCAGTTCTTC. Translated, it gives CASSPRLGRTYNEQFF.